This T cell receptor beta chain was retrieved from a study of T cell repertoires in cytomegalovirus infection. As for this clonotype: As yet, its antigen is unknown.

TCRdb reprocessed the reads via MiXCR and lists one record per CDR3 protein. The sample has 150,000 to 200,000 distinct CDR3 sequences, roughly 27% seen once. Study results and caveats: The ex vivo response was dominated by HLA-C-restricted CMV-specific TCR beta clonotypes. Identification of carriers of CMV plus the relevant HLA was achieved through cumulative public TCR beta family frequency.

The V gene's germline CDR1 is SGHAT and CDR2 FQNNGV. CDR3 length equals 15 residues. The ends lost 1 base at V and 5 bases at J; junction bases unmatched: 6. The source is a human donor in good health (CMV status not recorded). Some clones in this sample may be carry-over from other donors' samples. The V call is TRBV11-2, the J call TRBJ2-3, with TRBD2 identical over 7 bases. The sequencing input was PBMCs. This CDR3 is CASSLGWERGDTQYF. In DNA, the CDR3 is TGTGCCAGCAGCTTAGGTTGGGAGCGGGGAGATACGCAGTATTTT.